This passage covers 3 T cell receptor beta chains from one sample sequenced in a study of cytomegalovirus exposure and HLA in healthy donors. Sequenced by immunoSEQ multiplex PCR; TCRdb stores in-frame clones only, minus some. The repertoire holds approximately 220,000 clones, with around 80% as singletons. Sequenced input: PBMCs. These receptor sequences come from a woman under 40 in good health and CMV-seropositive.

This clone showed up just a few times. V usage is TRBV2 and J usage is TRBJ2-2; D is unclear. CDR3 length equals 15 residues. Trimming took 3 bases from V and 3 from J, leaving 11 bases between them. Per germline, CDR1 SNHLY and CDR2 FYNNEI. DNA for the CDR3: TGTGCCAGCAGTGAGCTTAGCCGAGACACCGGGGAGCTGTTTTTT. As protein: CASSELSRDTGELFF.

The V call is TRBV30, the J call TRBJ1-2, with D possibly being TRBD1 (5 bases). Germline V gives CDR1 GTSNPN, CDR2 SVGIG (reference sequence). The CDR3 totals 17 residues. V was pared by 1 base and J by 6 bases, with 24 bases between. The CDR3 DNA reads as TGTGCCTGGAGTGCGCTCCTTTACTTAATTGGGGACGATGGCTACACCTTC. This codes for CAWSALLYLIGDDGYTF.

The chain carries TRBV14 and TRBJ2-5, with 8 nucleotides matching TRBD1. The CDR3 totals 15 residues. Unmatched junction bases numbered 6, after V lost 6 bases and J lost 0 bases. The germline gives CDR1 SGHDN, CDR2 FVKESK. The CDR3 bases are TGTGCCAGCAGGAGGACAGGGAAGTACCAAGAGACCCAGTACTTC. Translated: CASRRTGKYQETQYF.